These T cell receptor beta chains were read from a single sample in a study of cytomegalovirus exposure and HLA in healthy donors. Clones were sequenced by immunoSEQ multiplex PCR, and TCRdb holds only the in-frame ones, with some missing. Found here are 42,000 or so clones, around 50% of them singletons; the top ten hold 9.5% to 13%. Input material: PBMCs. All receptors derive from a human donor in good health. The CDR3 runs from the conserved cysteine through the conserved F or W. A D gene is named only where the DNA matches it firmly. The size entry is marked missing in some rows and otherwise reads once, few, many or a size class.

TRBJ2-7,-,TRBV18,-,CASSGGQPSQAYEQYF,TGTGCCAGCTCGGGGGGACAGCCAAGTCAGGCCTACGAGCAGTACTTC
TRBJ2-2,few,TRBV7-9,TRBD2,CASSEPGTSGGANTGELFF,TGTGCCAGCAGCGAGCCCGGGACTAGCGGGGGGGCCAACACCGGGGAGCTGTTTTTT
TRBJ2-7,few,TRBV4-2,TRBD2,CASSQIGGGGTSGGIEQYF,TGTGCCAGCAGCCAAATCGGAGGGGGAGGGACTAGCGGGGGCATCGAGCAGTACTTC
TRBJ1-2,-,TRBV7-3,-,CASSSGVNYGYTF,TGTGCCAGCAGCTCAGGGGTGAACTATGGCTACACCTTC
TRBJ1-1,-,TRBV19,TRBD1,CASSPTNRGENTEAFF,TGTGCCAGTAGTCCGACTAACAGGGGGGAGAACACTGAAGCTTTCTTT
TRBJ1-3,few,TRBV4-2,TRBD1,CASSQGPTGSSGNTIYF,TGTGCCAGCAGCCAAGGTCCGACAGGGAGCTCTGGAAACACCATATATTTT
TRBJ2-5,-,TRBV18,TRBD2,CASSPAGLAGGSGETQYF,TGTGCCAGCTCACCGGCGGGACTAGCGGGAGGGTCGGGAGAGACCCAGTACTTC
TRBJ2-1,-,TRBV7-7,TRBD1,CASSLGGGTGGNEQFF,TGTGCTAGCAGCTTAGGAGGGGGGACAGGGGGCAATGAGCAGTTCTTC
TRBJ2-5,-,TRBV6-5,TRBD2,CASSYGTAGGQETQYF,TGTGCCAGCAGTTACGGAACAGCGGGAGGGCAAGAGACCCAGTACTTC
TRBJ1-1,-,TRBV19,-,CASTGSTEAFF,TGTGCCAGTACGGGGAGCACTGAAGCTTTCTTT
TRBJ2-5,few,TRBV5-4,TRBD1,CASSRFDRGLETQYF,TGTGCCAGCAGCCGTTTCGACAGGGGCCTTGAGACCCAGTACTTC